The 5 T cell receptor beta chains below come from one sample, sequenced in a study of blood T cell repertoires in COVID-19. Libraries were prepared by immunoSEQ multiplex PCR; TCRdb keeps only in-frame clonotypes and omits some of them. Of around 240,000 clones listed, about 91% are singletons. Sequenced: PBMCs or T cells enriched from blood (not recorded which). Source of these receptors: a human donor in a cohort exposed to, infected with or recovered from COVID-19 (not recorded which). The donor label of this sample is uncertain.

This clone was observed at least ten times. The gene calls are TRBV6-5 and TRBJ2-7; TRBD2 agrees at 10 bases. CDR3 length: 14 residues. V shed 5 bases and J 0 bases; nucleotides not matched to a gene: 1. Germline V gene lookup returns CDR1 MNHEY and CDR2 SVGAGI. The CDR3 sequence is CASSRTSGSYEQYF. The CDR3 nucleotides read TGTGCCAGCAGTCGGACTAGCGGCTCCTACGAGCAGTACTTC.

This chain connects TRBV2 to TRBJ1-6; possibly TRBD1 for D (5 bases). V lost 7 bases, J lost 1 base, and 14 bases lay in between. The CDR3 loop spans 16 amino acids. Germline V CDR1 and CDR2: SNHLY, FYNNEI. As DNA, the CDR3 is TGTGCCAGCACAGGGAGGAGGGTATCCTATAATTCACCCCTCCACTTT. This codes for CASTGRRVSYNSPLHF. Together with reference TRBV2 and TRBJ1-6, the CDR3 gives the full variable domain: EPEVTQTPSHQVTQMGQEVILRCVPISNHLYFYWYRQILGQKVEFLVSFYNNEISEKSEIFDDQFSVERPDGSNFTLKIRSTKLEDSAMYFCASTGRRVSYNSPLHFGNGTRLTVT.

The rearrangement uses TRBV4-2 and TRBJ2-5, with TRBD2 identical over 9 bases. Germline values: CDR1 LGHNA, CDR2 YNFKEQ. Trimming removed 3 bases from V and 2 bases from J; junction bases left unmatched: 4. The CDR3 sequence is 15 residues long. CDR3 in DNA: TGTGCCAGCAGCCATTTTAGCGGGGGTCAAGAGACCCAGTACTTC. The encoded protein is CASSHFSGGQETQYF.

The CDR3 DNA is TGTGCCAGCCGGGGGACTACCCACGAGCAGTACTTC. Translated: CASRGTTHEQYF. The chain employs TRBV12-3 or TRBV12-4 and TRBJ2-7, with 7 bases that match TRBD2. Trimming took 8 bases from V and 5 from J; bases not matched to a gene: 6. The CDR3 extends over 12 amino acids.

The CDR3: CASSEFWGEYEQYF. For the CDR3, the DNA is TGTGCCAGCAGTGAATTCTGGGGGGAGTACGAGCAGTACTTC. The J gene is TRBJ2-7, the V gene TRBV2, with D perhaps TRBD2 (6 bases). Trimming took off 2 bases at V and 4 bases at J, with 12 bases between the two ends. CDR1 SNHLY and CDR2 FYNNEI come from the germline V gene. The CDR3 runs 14 residues. Supplemented by reference TRBV2 and TRBJ2-7, the full variable domain reads EPEVTQTPSHQVTQMGQEVILRCVPISNHLYFYWYRQILGQKVEFLVSFYNNEISEKSEIFDDQFSVERPDGSNFTLKIRSTKLEDSAMYFCASSEFWGEYEQYFGPGTRLTVT.